The clone carrying this T cell receptor beta chain has just a few counts. Its antigen is currently unknown. This CDR3 contains 15 residues. With 4 bases clipped from V and 5 bases from J, the junction kept 9 bases outside the gene matches. From germline, CDR1 is SGHTA and CDR2 FQGNSA. This entry comes from a study of cytomegalovirus exposure and HLA in healthy donors. Overall study results and limits: In an earlier analysis, in approximately 570 donors, most V segments appeared productive either ~87% or ~30% of the time. Roughly uniform depth of sequencing across donors was assumed in presence/absence analyses. DRB1 had the most TCR associations and HLA-C the fewest, a later analysis found, with rates varying by HLA locus. In a later analysis, HLA-associated beta chains showed higher expansion and lower generation probabilities than comparable chains.

PCR involved 60 Vbeta and 13 Jbeta primers. The method was immunoSEQ multiplex PCR; TCRdb's version includes in-frame clones alone and lacks a portion of them. This table holds 200,000 to 300,000 clones, about 88% found once. Sequenced sample: PBMCs. This TCR was sampled from a girl aged 2-10 years in good health and CMV-seronegative. The chain couples TRBV7-2 to TRBJ2-7; 9 bases match TRBD1. CDR3 protein: CASSSLGTGNHEQYF. The CDR3 DNA is TGTGCCAGCAGCTCCTTGGGGACAGGGAACCACGAGCAGTACTTC.